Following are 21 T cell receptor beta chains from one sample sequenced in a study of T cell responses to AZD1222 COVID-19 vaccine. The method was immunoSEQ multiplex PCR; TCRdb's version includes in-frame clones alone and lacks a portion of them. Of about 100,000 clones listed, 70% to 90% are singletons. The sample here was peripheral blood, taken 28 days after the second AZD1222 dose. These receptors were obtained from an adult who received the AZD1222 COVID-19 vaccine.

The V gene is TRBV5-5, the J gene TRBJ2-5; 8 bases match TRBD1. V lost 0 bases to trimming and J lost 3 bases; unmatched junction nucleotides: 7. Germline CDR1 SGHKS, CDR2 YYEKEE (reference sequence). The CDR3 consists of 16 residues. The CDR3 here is CASSLGAGGGEETQYF. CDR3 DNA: TGTGCCAGCAGCTTGGGGGCAGGGGGCGGCGAAGAGACCCAGTACTTC.

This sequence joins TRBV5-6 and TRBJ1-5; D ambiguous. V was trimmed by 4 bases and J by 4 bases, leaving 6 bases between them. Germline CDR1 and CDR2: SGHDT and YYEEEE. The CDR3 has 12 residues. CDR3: CASSEINQPQHF. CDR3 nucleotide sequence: TGTGCCAGCAGCGAAATTAATCAGCCCCAGCATTTT.

The DNA for the CDR3 is TGTGCCAGCAGCTTAGATTTCCTAGCGCCGTACAATGAGCAGTTCTTC. It is translated as CASSLDFLAPYNEQFF. This chain joins TRBV11-2 and TRBJ2-1; D may be TRBD2 (6 bases). Per germline, CDR1 SGHAT and CDR2 FQNNGV. With 0 bases removed from V and 4 bases from J, the gap between germline ends came to 13 bases. The CDR3 totals 16 residues.

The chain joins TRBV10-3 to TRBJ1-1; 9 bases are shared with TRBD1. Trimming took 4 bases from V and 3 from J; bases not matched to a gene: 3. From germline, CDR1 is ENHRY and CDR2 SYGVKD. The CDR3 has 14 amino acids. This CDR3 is CAISVDRGDTEAFF. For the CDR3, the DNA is TGTGCCATCAGTGTGGACAGGGGAGACACTGAAGCTTTCTTT.

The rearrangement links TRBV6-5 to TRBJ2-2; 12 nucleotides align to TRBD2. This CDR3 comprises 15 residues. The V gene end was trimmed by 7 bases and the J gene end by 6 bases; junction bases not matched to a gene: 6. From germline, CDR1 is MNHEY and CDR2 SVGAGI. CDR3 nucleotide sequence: TGTGCCAGCAACCGACTAGCGGGAGCCTCCGGGGAGCTGTTTTTT. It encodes CASNRLAGASGELFF.

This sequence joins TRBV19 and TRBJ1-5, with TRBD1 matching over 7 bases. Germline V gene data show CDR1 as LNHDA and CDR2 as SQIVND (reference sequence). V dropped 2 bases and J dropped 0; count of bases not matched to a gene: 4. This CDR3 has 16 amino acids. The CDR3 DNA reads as TGTGCCAGTAGTATAAGGAACAGGGGTAGCAATCAGCCCCAGCATTTT. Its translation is CASSIRNRGSNQPQHF.

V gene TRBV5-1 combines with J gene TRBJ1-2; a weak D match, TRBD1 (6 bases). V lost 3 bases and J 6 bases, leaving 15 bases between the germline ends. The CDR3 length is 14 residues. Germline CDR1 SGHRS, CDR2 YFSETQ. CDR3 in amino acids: CASSSITGNNGYTF. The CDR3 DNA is TGCGCCAGCAGCTCAATAACAGGGAACAATGGCTACACCTTC.

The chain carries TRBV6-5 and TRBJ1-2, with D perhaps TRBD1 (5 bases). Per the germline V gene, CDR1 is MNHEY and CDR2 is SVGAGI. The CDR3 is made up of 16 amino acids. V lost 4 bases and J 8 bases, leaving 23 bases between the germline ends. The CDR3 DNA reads TGTGCCAGCAGTTGGCGAACGAATGGGGCAGAGAGGGGCTACACCTTC. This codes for CASSWRTNGAERGYTF.

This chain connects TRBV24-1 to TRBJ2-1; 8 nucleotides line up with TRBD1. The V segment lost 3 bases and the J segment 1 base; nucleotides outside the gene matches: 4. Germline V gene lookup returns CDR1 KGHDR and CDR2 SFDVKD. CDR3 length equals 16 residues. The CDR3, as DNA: TGTGCCACCAGTGATCAAGACAGGGGATCCTACAATGAGCAGTTCTTC. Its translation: CATSDQDRGSYNEQFF.

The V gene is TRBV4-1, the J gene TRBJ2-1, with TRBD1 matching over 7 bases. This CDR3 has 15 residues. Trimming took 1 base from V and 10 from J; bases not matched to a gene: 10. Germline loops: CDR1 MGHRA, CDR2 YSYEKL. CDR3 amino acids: CASSQALPGTAEQFF. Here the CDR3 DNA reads TGCGCCAGCAGCCAAGCCCTCCCCGGGACAGCAGAGCAGTTCTTC.

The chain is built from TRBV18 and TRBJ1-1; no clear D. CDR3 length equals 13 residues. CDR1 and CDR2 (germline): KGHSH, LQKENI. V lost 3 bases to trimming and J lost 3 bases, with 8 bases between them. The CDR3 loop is CASSPARDTEAFF. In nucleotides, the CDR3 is TGTGCCAGCTCACCCGCAAGGGACACTGAAGCTTTCTTT.

CDR3 residues: CASSPAGDGYNSPLHF. CDR3 DNA sequence: TGTGCCAGCAGTCCCGCCGGGGACGGATATAATTCACCCCTCCACTTT. This chain connects TRBV27 to TRBJ1-6; tentative D call: TRBD1 (5 bases). Germline CDR1 reads MNHEY; CDR2 reads SMNVEV (reference sequence). With 5 bases removed from V and 4 bases from J, the gap between germline ends came to 15 bases. This CDR3 comprises 16 residues.

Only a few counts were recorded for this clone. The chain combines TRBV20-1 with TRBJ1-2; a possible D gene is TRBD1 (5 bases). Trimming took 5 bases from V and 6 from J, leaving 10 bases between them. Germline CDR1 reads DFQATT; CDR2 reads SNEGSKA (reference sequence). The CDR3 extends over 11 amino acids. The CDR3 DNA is TGCAGTGCTCGGGACGTCAATGGCTACACCTTC. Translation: CSARDVNGYTF.

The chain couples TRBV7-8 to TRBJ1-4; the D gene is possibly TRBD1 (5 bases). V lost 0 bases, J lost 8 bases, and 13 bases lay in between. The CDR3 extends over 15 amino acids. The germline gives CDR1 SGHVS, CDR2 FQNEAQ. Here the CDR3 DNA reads TGTGCCAGCAGCTTAGCTTCCGGGGGTAGAGAAAAACTGTTTTTT. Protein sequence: CASSLASGGREKLFF.

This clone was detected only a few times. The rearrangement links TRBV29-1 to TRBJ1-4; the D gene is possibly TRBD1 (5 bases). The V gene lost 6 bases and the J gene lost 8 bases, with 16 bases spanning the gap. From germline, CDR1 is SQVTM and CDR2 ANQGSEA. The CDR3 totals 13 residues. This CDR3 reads CSVGRGWEEKLFF. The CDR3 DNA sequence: TGCAGCGTCGGACGGGGGTGGGAGGAAAAACTGTTTTTT.

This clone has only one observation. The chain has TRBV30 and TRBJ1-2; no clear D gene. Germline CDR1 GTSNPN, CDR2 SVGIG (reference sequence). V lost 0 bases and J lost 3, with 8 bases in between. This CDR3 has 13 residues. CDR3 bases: TGTGCCTGGAGTGTTGAACAGCACTATGGCTACACCTTC. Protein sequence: CAWSVEQHYGYTF.

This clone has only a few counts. In nucleotides, the CDR3 is TGTGCCAGCTCACCGACATTGTCCGAGACCCAGTACTTC. Translation: CASSPTLSETQYF. The V gene is TRBV18, the J gene TRBJ2-5, with no clear D. The V gene's germline CDR1 is KGHSH and CDR2 LQKENI. Trimming shortened V by 3 bases and J by 5 bases, and 10 bases separated the two germline ends. The CDR3 runs 13 residues.

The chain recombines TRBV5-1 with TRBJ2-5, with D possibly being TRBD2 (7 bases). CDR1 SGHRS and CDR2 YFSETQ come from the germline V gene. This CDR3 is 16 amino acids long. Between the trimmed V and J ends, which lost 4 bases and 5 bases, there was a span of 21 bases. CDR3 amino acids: CASSGGASGPRETQYF. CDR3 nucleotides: TGCGCCAGCAGCGGGGGGGCTAGCGGCCCCCGGGAGACCCAGTACTTC.

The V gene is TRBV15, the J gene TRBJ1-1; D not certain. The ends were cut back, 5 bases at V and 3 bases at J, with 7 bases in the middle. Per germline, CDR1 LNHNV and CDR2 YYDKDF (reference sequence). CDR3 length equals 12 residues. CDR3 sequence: CATSLAHTEAFF. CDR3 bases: TGTGCCACCAGCCTCGCTCACACTGAAGCTTTCTTT.

This CDR3 is CASSLRGEYQETQYF. As DNA, the CDR3 is TGTGCCAGCAGTTTACGAGGGGAGTACCAAGAGACCCAGTACTTC. This rearrangement joins TRBV28 to TRBJ2-5, with D perhaps assigned TRBD1 or TRBD2 (5 bases each). The germline V and J ends were trimmed by 2 bases and 0 bases, with 10 bases remaining between them. This CDR3 contains 15 residues. Germline V lookup: CDR1 MDHEN, CDR2 SYDVKM.

CDR3 in amino acids: CASSFQYEQYF. Here the CDR3 DNA reads TGTGCCAGCAGTTTTCAGTACGAGCAGTACTTC. V gene TRBV6-5 combines with J gene TRBJ2-7; D call uncertain. The CDR3 has 11 residues. The germline gives CDR1 MNHEY, CDR2 SVGAGI. V lost 4 bases, J lost 4 bases, and 5 bases lay in between.